Presented here are 5 T cell receptor beta chains from one specimen sequenced in a study of blood T cell repertoires in COVID-19. Assay used: immunoSEQ multiplex PCR; TCRdb lists only in-frame clones, some missing. The data contain approximately 300,000 clones, about 93% of them singletons. The sample consisted of peripheral blood. The receptors derive from a woman aged 25 to 39 with COVID-19, enrolled during active disease.

The chain employs TRBV28 and TRBJ2-7, with 7 bases matching TRBD1. J gave up 6 bases and V 5 bases, and 4 bases lay outside the gene matches. This CDR3 spans 12 amino acids. Per the germline V gene, CDR1 is MDHEN and CDR2 is SYDVKM. The CDR3 DNA reads TGTGCCAGCAGTACAGGGGTCGGCGAGCAGTACTTC. Translating it yields CASSTGVGEQYF.

V is TRBV5-1 and J is TRBJ2-7; 7 bases match TRBD2. Germline values: CDR1 SGHRS, CDR2 YFSETQ. This CDR3 has 15 residues. The V and J ends lost 4 bases and 3 bases, in that order; junction bases with no gene match: 10. CDR3 in amino acids: CASSPRPREDYEQYF. CDR3 nucleotide sequence: TGCGCCAGCAGCCCCCGACCCCGGGAGGACTACGAGCAGTACTTC.

The V call is TRBV5-4, the J call TRBJ2-3, with 9 bases that match TRBD1. Germline lookup yields CDR1 SGHNT and CDR2 YYREEE (reference sequence). This CDR3 is built from 16 residues. Germline trimming cut 5 bases from V and 5 bases from J; bases unmatched to any gene: 12. CDR3 loop: CASRAAGTGSRDTQYF. The CDR3 nucleotides read TGTGCCAGCAGGGCCGCCGGGACAGGGAGTCGAGATACGCAGTATTTT.

CDR3 nucleotide sequence: TGTGCTAGTGGTGTAGGGGACAATCAGCCCCAGCATTTT. It yields the protein CASGVGDNQPQHF. The V and J genes are TRBV12-5 and TRBJ1-5; possible D gene TRBD1, 5 bases. The CDR3 totals 13 residues. Germline CDR1 LGHNT, CDR2 FRNRAP. V was clipped by 5 bases and J by 3 bases, with 8 bases between them.

The V and J genes are TRBV6-5 and TRBJ1-5, with a tentative D call TRBD1 (5 bases). This CDR3 region has 15 residues. CDR1 MNHEY and CDR2 SVGAGI come from the germline V gene. V lost 8 bases and J 7 bases, leaving 21 bases between the germline ends. Here the CDR3 DNA reads TGTGCCAGCCACCGCCTAGGGGCGGAAGAACAGCCCCAGCATTTT. Translating gives CASHRLGAEEQPQHF.